This T cell receptor (beta chain) derives from a study of control samples from healthy donors and cancer patients. Trimming took 6 bases from V and 12 from J; bases not matched to a gene: 5. The CDR3 contains 12 residues. CDR1 is KGHDR, CDR2 SFDVKD, per germline. This clone was picked up one time. Clones were read by immunoSEQ multiplex PCR, and TCRdb kept only the in-frame ones, dropping some. The profile shows 35,000 to 50,000 clones, around 87% of them singletons. The receptor comes from an older woman with lung cancer. Specimen: PBMCs. The chain carries TRBV24-1 and TRBJ1-1, with 11 positions matching TRBD1. The CDR3 DNA follows: TGTGCCACCAGTTCAGGACAGGGGGCGTCTTTCTTT. Encoded protein: CATSSGQGASFF.